Listed below are T cell receptor beta chains from one sample, sequenced in a study of blood T cell repertoires in COVID-19. Clones were sequenced by immunoSEQ multiplex PCR, and TCRdb holds only the in-frame ones, with some missing. The data contain roughly 190,000 clones, around nine tenths of them seen just once; the ten biggest clones take up 3% to 4%. The sequenced material came from peripheral blood. The receptors originated from a young man with active or convalescent COVID-19. Each CDR3 is given without its conserved first and last residue. The D gene is left open where the match is weak.

V: TRBV4-1; J: TRBJ2-1; D: TRBD2; CDR3: ASSQAPSGPYNEQF
V: TRBV7-2; J: TRBJ1-2; D: TRBD1; CDR3: ASSLWDRANYGYT
V: TRBV10-3; J: TRBJ1-6; D: TRBD1; CDR3: AIRDKDRGLSPLH
V: TRBV2; J: TRBJ1-6; D: -; CDR3: ASRDLARSYNSPLH
V: TRBV2; J: TRBJ1-1; D: TRBD1; CDR3: ASTVGTANTEAF
V: TRBV7-9; J: TRBJ1-2; D: -; CDR3: ASSPRTSSQNYGYT
V: TRBV3-1/TRBV3-2; J: TRBJ2-1; D: -; CDR3: ASSQGLGGDEQF
V: TRBV11-3; J: TRBJ2-3; D: TRBD2; CDR3: ASTLRLAGGSDTQY
V: TRBV2; J: TRBJ2-5; D: -; CDR3: AMRPLDQETQY
V: TRBV27; J: TRBJ2-5; D: TRBD2; CDR3: ASSPLSLSSGRGETQY
V: TRBV3-1/TRBV3-2; J: TRBJ1-2; D: -; CDR3: ASSQDQGYNGYT
V: TRBV28; J: TRBJ2-7; D: TRBD2; CDR3: ASSFSGLSYEQY
V: TRBV27; J: TRBJ1-1; D: -; CDR3: ASTPGHKNTEAF
V: TRBV7-2; J: TRBJ1-2; D: -; CDR3: ASSLDRSGYT
V: TRBV9; J: TRBJ1-1; D: -; CDR3: ASSVRGEGTEAF
V: TRBV28; J: TRBJ1-5; D: -; CDR3: ASNLGRGNQPQH
V: TRBV27; J: TRBJ1-1; D: TRBD1; CDR3: ASRLLLTGVDMNTEAF
V: TRBV4-3; J: TRBJ1-5; D: TRBD1; CDR3: ASSQALTGTQPQH
V: TRBV3-1/TRBV3-2; J: TRBJ2-1; D: -; CDR3: ASSPRVRYEQF
V: TRBV5-1; J: TRBJ2-1; D: -; CDR3: ASSLVPGTRLNEQF
V: TRBV19; J: TRBJ1-1; D: -; CDR3: ASSMRDRPNTEAF
V: TRBV10-3; J: TRBJ2-5; D: TRBD2; CDR3: AISGTSGGAVETQY
V: TRBV25-1; J: TRBJ2-3; D: TRBD2; CDR3: ASSDPTSGGSTDTQY
V: TRBV5-1; J: TRBJ2-3; D: -; CDR3: ASSPRGAGLTDTQY
V: TRBV6-1; J: TRBJ2-1; D: TRBD2; CDR3: ASSEALLRGVINEQF
V: TRBV9; J: TRBJ1-5; D: -; CDR3: ASSGSGESSNQPQH
V: TRBV6-5; J: TRBJ2-2; D: TRBD1; CDR3: ASSYPGTGNTGELF
V: TRBV30; J: TRBJ2-2; D: -; CDR3: AWLVLRSGELF
V: TRBV7-6; J: TRBJ1-1; D: -; CDR3: ASSSQGSTEAF
V: TRBV5-1; J: TRBJ2-1; D: -; CDR3: ASSFTSANEQF
V: TRBV6-4; J: TRBJ2-1; D: -; CDR3: ASSDLTVFSYNEQF